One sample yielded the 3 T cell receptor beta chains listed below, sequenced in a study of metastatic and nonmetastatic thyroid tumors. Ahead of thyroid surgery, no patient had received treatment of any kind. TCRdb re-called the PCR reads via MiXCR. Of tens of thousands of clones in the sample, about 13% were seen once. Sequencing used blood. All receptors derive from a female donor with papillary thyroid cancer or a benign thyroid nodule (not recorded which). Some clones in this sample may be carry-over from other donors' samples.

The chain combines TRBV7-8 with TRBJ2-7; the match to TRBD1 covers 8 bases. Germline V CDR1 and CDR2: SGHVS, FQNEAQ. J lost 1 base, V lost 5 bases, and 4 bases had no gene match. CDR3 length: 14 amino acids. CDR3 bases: TGTGCCAGCAGCAGCCGACAGGGGTCCTACGAGCAGTACTTC. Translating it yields CASSSRQGSYEQYF.

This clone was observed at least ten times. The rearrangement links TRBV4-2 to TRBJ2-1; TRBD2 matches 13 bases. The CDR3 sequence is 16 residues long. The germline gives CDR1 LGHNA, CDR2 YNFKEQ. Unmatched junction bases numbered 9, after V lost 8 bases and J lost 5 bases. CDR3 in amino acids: CASSVWGLAGNNEQFF. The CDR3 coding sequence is TGTGCCAGCTCTGTATGGGGACTAGCGGGGAACAATGAGCAGTTCTTC.

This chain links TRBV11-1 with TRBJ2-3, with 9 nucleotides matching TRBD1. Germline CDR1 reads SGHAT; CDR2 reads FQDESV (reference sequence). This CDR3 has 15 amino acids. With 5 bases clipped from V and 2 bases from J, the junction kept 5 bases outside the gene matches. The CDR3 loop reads CASSPGQGHTDTQYF. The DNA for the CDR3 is TGTGCCAGCAGCCCGGGACAGGGACACACAGATACGCAGTATTTT.